One sample yielded the 20 T cell receptor beta chains listed below, sequenced in a study of beta chain features in type 1 diabetes. Sequenced material consisted of expressed TCRB transcripts (all of the isolated RNA was reverse transcribed). Assay: immunoSEQ multiplex PCR; the TCRdb copy retains only in-frame clones and omits some. The sample comprises 200,000 to 250,000 clones, 9.6% of which are singletons, and approximately 0.035% rests with the top ten. Input material: naive CD4+ T cells from blood. Receptors were obtained from a woman between 18 and 29 years old in good health.

This sequence joins TRBV6-6 and TRBJ2-5; D possibly corresponds to TRBD1 (6 bases). This CDR3 comprises 14 residues. Germline loops: CDR1 MNHNY, CDR2 SVGAGI (reference sequence). Trimming cost V 7 bases and J 5 bases, with 17 bases left between them. CDR3 sequence (DNA): TGTGCCAGCATAACGGGACACTTAGGGGAGACCCAGTACTTC. Its translation: CASITGHLGETQYF.

This chain connects TRBV6-5 to TRBJ2-5, with 7 bases aligning to TRBD2. The CDR3 extends over 15 amino acids. Germline V lookup: CDR1 MNHEY, CDR2 SVGAGI. V lost 2 bases and J lost 4; bases outside the gene matches: 7. CDR3 in amino acids: CASSYSGGSGETQYF. As DNA, the CDR3 is TGTGCCAGCAGTTACAGCGGCGGGAGTGGAGAGACCCAGTACTTC.

The CDR3 DNA reads as TGCGCCAGCAGCTTACTAGTCGGTTACAATGAGCAGTTCTTC. Protein sequence: CASSLLVGYNEQFF. The chain couples TRBV5-1 to TRBJ2-1; perhaps TRBD2 as D (5 bases). The CDR3 runs to 14 residues. Looked up from germline, CDR1 is SGHRS and CDR2 is YFSETQ. The V end lost 2 bases, the J end lost 4 bases, and 10 bases lay between the germline ends.

The sample holds a few counts of this clone. V usage is TRBV30 and J usage is TRBJ1-2, with 9 bases that match TRBD1. V gave up 2 bases and J gave up 8 bases; unmatched junction bases: 6. This CDR3 is 13 amino acids long. Looked up from germline, CDR1 is GTSNPN and CDR2 is SVGIG (reference sequence). As DNA, the CDR3 is TGTGCCTGGAGTCCCCGGACAGGGGTCGGCTACACCTTC. Protein product: CAWSPRTGVGYTF.

This clone was counted between two and nine times. The rearrangement joins TRBV5-1 to TRBJ2-7; D is undetermined. Germline V gene lookup returns CDR1 SGHRS and CDR2 YFSETQ. The CDR3 has 15 amino acids. V lost 0 bases and J 5 bases, leaving 15 bases between the germline ends. The CDR3 DNA is TGCGCCAGCAGCTTGGGGGCCCCAGCAATTAACGAGCAGTACTTC. It is translated as CASSLGAPAINEQYF.

The rearrangement joins TRBV4-2 to TRBJ1-4, with D perhaps matching TRBD1 (5 bases). The CDR3 extends over 15 amino acids. Germline V gene sequence: CDR1 LGHNA, CDR2 YNFKEQ. Trimming removed 3 bases at V and 5 bases at J, with 13 bases between. CDR3 bases: TGTGCCAGCAGCCAGAGGCTGGGGGGGAATGAAAAACTGTTTTTT. Translation gives CASSQRLGGNEKLFF.

This clone turned up a few times. The chain joins TRBV5-4 to TRBJ2-7; no definite D call. Germline V gives CDR1 SGHNT, CDR2 YYREEE (reference sequence). The CDR3 totals 14 residues. V was pared by 0 bases and J by 0 bases, with 7 bases between. The chain's CDR3 is CASSLESYSYEQYF. For the CDR3, the DNA is TGTGCCAGCAGCTTGGAGAGCTACTCCTACGAGCAGTACTTC.

The chain combines TRBV29-1 with TRBJ1-2, with D maybe TRBD1 (6 bases). V was cut by 3 bases and J by 8 bases, with 16 bases left in between. CDR3 size: 13 residues. The V gene's germline CDR1 is SQVTM and CDR2 ANQGSEA. CDR3 in amino acids: CSVDVGGARGYTF. The DNA of the CDR3 is TGCAGCGTTGACGTGGGGGGGGCGAGGGGCTACACCTTC.

This chain joins TRBV27 and TRBJ1-5; TRBD1 matches 7 bases. Trimming removed 5 bases from V and 2 bases from J; junction bases left unmatched: 6. This CDR3 is 15 amino acids long. Looked up from germline, CDR1 is MNHEY and CDR2 is SMNVEV (reference sequence). CDR3 loop: CASSMTGQGNQPQHF. For the CDR3, the DNA is TGTGCCAGCAGTATGACAGGGCAGGGCAATCAGCCCCAGCATTTT.

There are many counts of this clone. The CDR3 sequence is CAINPGTDTQYF. The CDR3 nucleotides read TGTGCCATCAATCCGGGGACAGATACGCAGTATTTT. The chain carries TRBV10-3 and TRBJ2-3; D may be TRBD2 (5 bases). This CDR3 is built from 12 residues. The ends were cut back, 7 bases at V and 3 bases at J, with 8 bases in the middle. Germline CDR1 ENHRY, CDR2 SYGVKD.

The V gene is TRBV18, the J gene TRBJ2-5; 7 nucleotides match TRBD2. Germline CDR1 KGHSH, CDR2 LQKENI. CDR3 length equals 16 residues. Losses at the gene ends were 3 bases for V and 2 bases for J; bases not matched to a gene: 9. The CDR3 DNA reads as TGTGCCAGCTCACCGACCGGGACTACATTGCAAGAGACCCAGTACTTC. Its protein is CASSPTGTTLQETQYF.

This rearrangement joins TRBV11-2 to TRBJ2-2; D gene uncertain. Germline CDR1 SGHAT, CDR2 FQNNGV. Between the trimmed V and J ends, which lost 1 base and 6 bases, there was a span of 15 bases. The CDR3 is 16 residues long. The CDR3 is CASSLGTAVVPGELFF. CDR3 DNA: TGTGCCAGCAGCTTAGGAACGGCGGTGGTTCCCGGGGAGCTGTTTTTT.

The rearrangement joins TRBV5-1 to TRBJ1-1, with 7 bases lining up with TRBD1. The trim removed 5 bases at V and 0 bases at J, leaving 7 bases unmatched. Germline V gene sequence: CDR1 SGHRS, CDR2 YFSETQ. CDR3 length: 15 amino acids. The CDR3 DNA reads TGCGCCAGCAGGTTACCGGGACAGCTGAACACTGAAGCTTTCTTT. Translated, it gives CASRLPGQLNTEAFF. The whole variable domain, filled in from reference TRBV5-1 and TRBJ1-1, reads KAGVTQTPRYLIKTRGQQVTLSCSPISGHRSVSWYQQTPGQGLQFLFEYFSETQRNKGNFPGRFSGRQFSNSRSEMNVSTLELGDSALYLCASRLPGQLNTEAFFGQGTRLTVV.

The chain carries TRBV6-6 and TRBJ1-1; D is unclear. The CDR3 is 11 residues long. V lost 7 bases and J 8 bases, leaving 11 bases between the germline ends. Germline V gene data show CDR1 as MNHNY and CDR2 as SVGAGI (reference sequence). The DNA for the CDR3 is TGTGCCAGCACCGCTCTTCGGGAAGCTTTCTTT. Its translation: CASTALREAFF.

The table lists this clone with many counts. The V call is TRBV7-2, the J call TRBJ1-1, with a possible D match to TRBD1 (5 bases). This CDR3 has 13 amino acids. V was trimmed by 3 bases and J by 2 bases, leaving 7 bases between them. Germline V gives CDR1 SGHTA, CDR2 FQGNSA. In DNA form, the CDR3 reads TGTGCCAGCAGCTTCCAGGGTAACACTGAAGCTTTCTTT. Its protein is CASSFQGNTEAFF.

This clone was seen a few times. The rearrangement joins TRBV5-1 to TRBJ2-7, with TRBD2 matching 9 bases. The CDR3 spans 15 residues. V trimming: 1 base; J trimming: 2 bases; junction bases outside the gene matches: 4. Germline lookup yields CDR1 SGHRS and CDR2 YFSETQ. The CDR3 loop is CASSLNSGGTYEQYF. CDR3 nucleotides: TGCGCCAGCAGCTTGAATAGCGGGGGAACCTACGAGCAGTACTTC.

The V and J genes are TRBV5-1 and TRBJ1-4; 10 bases match TRBD1. The CDR3 has 15 amino acids. V lost 6 bases, J lost 6 bases, and 8 bases stayed unmatched. The germline V gene encodes CDR1 SGHRS and CDR2 YFSETQ. The CDR3 DNA reads as TGCGCCAGCAACCCGACAGGGGGCCTGGATGAAAAACTGTTTTTT. This codes for CASNPTGGLDEKLFF.

The rearrangement uses TRBV2 and TRBJ1-6; no definite D call. The length of the CDR3 is 16 residues. The V gene lost 1 base and the J gene lost 8 bases, with 15 bases spanning the gap. Germline values: CDR1 SNHLY, CDR2 FYNNEI. In nucleotides, the CDR3 is TGTGCCAGCAGTGAAGTAATCCAGGCCCCCCATTCACCCCTCCACTTT. Translation: CASSEVIQAPHSPLHF.

The chain has TRBV30 and TRBJ2-7; 12 bases are shared with TRBD2. Germline V lookup: CDR1 GTSNPN, CDR2 SVGIG (reference sequence). The CDR3 has 13 amino acids. V gave up 1 base and J gave up 9 bases; unmatched junction bases: 4. CDR3 region: CAWSETSGSRQYF. The CDR3 bases are TGTGCCTGGAGTGAGACTAGCGGGAGTCGGCAGTACTTC.

This clone has a handful of counts. The J gene is TRBJ1-1, the V gene TRBV29-1; D unresolved. V was cut by 4 bases and J by 0 bases, with 12 bases left in between. This CDR3 spans 14 amino acids. Germline CDR1 SQVTM, CDR2 ANQGSEA. For the CDR3, the DNA is TGCAGCGTTGTAACATCATTTATGAACACTGAAGCTTTCTTT. Its translation is CSVVTSFMNTEAFF. Full variable domain (missing parts from reference TRBV29-1 and TRBJ1-1): SAVISQKPSRDICQRGTSLTIQCQVDSQVTMMFWYRQQPGQSLTLIATANQGSEATYESGFVIDKFPISRPNLTFSTLTVSNMSPEDSSIYLCSVVTSFMNTEAFFGQGTRLTVV.